Listed below are T cell receptor beta chains from one sample, sequenced in a study of human T cells and chemical hapten exposure. TCRdb re-analysed the RACE reads in MiXCR, keeping a single row per CDR3 protein. Of roughly 100,000 distinct CDR3 sequences in the sample, 30% to 35% were seen once. The starting material was whole blood, obtained in connection with sensitization to the hapten diphenylcyclopropenone (DPC). The receptor source for this set is a middle-aged man with alopecia areata. Some clones in this sample may be carry-over from other donors' samples. CDR3s include the opening cysteine and the closing phenylalanine or tryptophan. A D gene is named only where the DNA matches it firmly. Size is stated for part of the rows, as once, few or many counts, or as a class when the clone is expanded.

D gene: -
clone size: few
J gene: TRBJ2-7
V gene: TRBV2
CDR3 protein: CASSLGLAEQYF
CDR3 DNA: TGTGCCAGCAGTCTGGGACTGGCGGAGCAGTACTTC

D gene: -
clone size: -
J gene: TRBJ1-1
V gene: TRBV5-1
CDR3 protein: CASSLVAGKPEAFF
CDR3 DNA: TGCGCCAGCAGCTTGGTGGCAGGGAAGCCTGAAGCTTTCTTT

D gene: -
clone size: -
J gene: TRBJ2-7
V gene: TRBV9
CDR3 protein: CASSPAGLHYEQYF
CDR3 DNA: TGTGCCAGCAGTCCGGCGGGGTTGCACTACGAGCAGTACTTC

D gene: -
clone size: few
J gene: TRBJ1-5
V gene: TRBV6-1
CDR3 protein: CASSEQKGSNQPQHF
CDR3 DNA: TGTGCCAGCAGTGAACAGAAGGGGAGCAATCAGCCCCAGCATTTT

D gene: -
clone size: -
J gene: TRBJ1-1
V gene: TRBV29-1
CDR3 protein: CSTTGQGGTEAFF
CDR3 DNA: TGCAGCACGACCGGTCAGGGCGGCACTGAAGCTTTCTTT

D gene: TRBD1
clone size: -
J gene: TRBJ2-7
V gene: TRBV20-1
CDR3 protein: CSASRETGGYEQYF
CDR3 DNA: TGCAGTGCTAGTCGAGAGACAGGGGGGTACGAGCAGTACTTC

D gene: TRBD2
clone size: few
J gene: TRBJ2-4
V gene: TRBV7-2
CDR3 protein: CASSLAKGLATKNIQYF
CDR3 DNA: TGTGCCAGCAGCTTAGCGAAAGGACTAGCGACCAAAAACATTCAGTACTTC

D gene: -
clone size: few
J gene: TRBJ2-3
V gene: TRBV19
CDR3 protein: CASSIARTANTQYF
CDR3 DNA: TGTGCCAGTAGTATTGCTAGGACGGCGAATACGCAGTATTTT

D gene: -
clone size: few
J gene: TRBJ2-1
V gene: TRBV11-2
CDR3 protein: CASSTSNEQFF
CDR3 DNA: TGTGCCAGCAGCACTAGCAATGAGCAGTTCTTC

D gene: -
clone size: once
J gene: TRBJ1-6
V gene: TRBV4-3
CDR3 protein: CASSQDRGFNGRPLHF
CDR3 DNA: TGCGCCAGCAGCCAAGATAGAGGGTTCAATGGTAGACCCCTCCACTTT

D gene: -
clone size: -
J gene: TRBJ1-1
V gene: TRBV6-6
CDR3 protein: CASGDGTEAFF
CDR3 DNA: TGTGCCAGCGGGGATGGCACTGAAGCTTTCTTT

D gene: -
clone size: -
J gene: TRBJ2-3
V gene: TRBV20-1
CDR3 protein: CSAHNPSTDTQYF
CDR3 DNA: TGCAGTGCGCATAACCCCAGCACAGATACGCAGTATTTT

D gene: -
clone size: -
J gene: TRBJ2-2
V gene: TRBV11-1
CDR3 protein: CASRYHANTGELFF
CDR3 DNA: TGTGCCAGCAGATACCACGCGAACACCGGGGAGCTGTTTTTT

D gene: -
clone size: few
J gene: TRBJ2-7
V gene: TRBV6-5
CDR3 protein: CASEGQRSYEQYF
CDR3 DNA: TGTGCCAGCGAAGGGCAGCGATCCTACGAGCAGTACTTC

D gene: -
clone size: -
J gene: TRBJ2-1
V gene: TRBV21-1
CDR3 protein: CASSKGASGEKNEQFF
CDR3 DNA: TGTGCCAGCAGCAAAGGAGCTAGCGGAGAGAAGAATGAGCAGTTCTTC

D gene: -
clone size: -
J gene: TRBJ1-2
V gene: TRBV7-2
CDR3 protein: CASSQTRDGLYGYTF
CDR3 DNA: TGTGCCAGCAGCCAAACCCGGGACGGCCTCTATGGCTACACCTTC

D gene: -
clone size: few
J gene: TRBJ2-7
V gene: TRBV30
CDR3 protein: CAWSEAPPYEQYF
CDR3 DNA: TGTGCCTGGAGTGAAGCACCCCCCTACGAGCAGTACTTC

D gene: TRBD2
clone size: -
J gene: TRBJ2-3
V gene: TRBV20-1
CDR3 protein: CSARDQSPELAETYHRTDTQYF
CDR3 DNA: TGCAGTGCTAGAGATCAATCCCCGGAACTAGCGGAAACTTATCATCGCACAGATACGCAGTATTTT

D gene: -
clone size: few
J gene: TRBJ2-3
V gene: TRBV3-1
CDR3 protein: CASSQLTVIAPDTQYF
CDR3 DNA: TGTGCCAGCAGCCAACTAACGGTGATAGCTCCAGATACGCAGTATTTT

D gene: TRBD2
clone size: few
J gene: TRBJ2-3
V gene: TRBV27
CDR3 protein: CASSPKTSGRPATQYF
CDR3 DNA: TGTGCCAGCAGTCCGAAGACTAGCGGGAGGCCCGCTACGCAGTATTTT

D gene: -
clone size: few
J gene: TRBJ2-5
V gene: TRBV12-3/TRBV12-4
CDR3 protein: CASRDIPQETQYF
CDR3 DNA: TGTGCCAGCAGGGACATTCCCCAAGAGACCCAGTACTTC

D gene: -
clone size: -
J gene: TRBJ1-6
V gene: TRBV18
CDR3 protein: CASSPQPGESPLHF
CDR3 DNA: TGTGCCAGCTCACCACAACCGGGGGAGTCACCCCTCCACTTT

D gene: -
clone size: -
J gene: TRBJ1-2
V gene: TRBV6-5
CDR3 protein: CASSYTVGSPYGYTF
CDR3 DNA: TGTGCCAGCAGTTACACTGTAGGGAGTCCCTATGGCTACACCTTC

D gene: TRBD2
clone size: medium-sized
J gene: TRBJ2-3
V gene: TRBV29-1
CDR3 protein: CSVDGRAVGTDTQYF
CDR3 DNA: TGCAGCGTTGATGGGAGGGCCGTAGGCACAGATACGCAGTATTTT

D gene: -
clone size: once
J gene: TRBJ2-5
V gene: TRBV5-1
CDR3 protein: CASSLSGGQQETQYF
CDR3 DNA: TGCGCCAGCAGCTTGAGTGGGGGGCAACAAGAGACCCAGTACTTC

D gene: TRBD1
clone size: -
J gene: TRBJ1-6
V gene: TRBV5-1
CDR3 protein: CASSLVQGGNSSPLHF
CDR3 DNA: TGCGCCAGCAGCTTGGTGCAGGGGGGTAATTCTTCACCCCTCCACTTT

D gene: -
clone size: few
J gene: TRBJ1-2
V gene: TRBV27
CDR3 protein: CASGGRNYGYTF
CDR3 DNA: TGTGCGAGCGGGGGCAGAAACTATGGCTACACCTTC

D gene: TRBD2
clone size: few
J gene: TRBJ2-1
V gene: TRBV20-1
CDR3 protein: CSATGTRPYNEQFF
CDR3 DNA: TGCAGTGCCACCGGGACTAGGCCCTACAATGAGCAGTTCTTC

D gene: -
clone size: -
J gene: TRBJ2-3
V gene: TRBV6-5
CDR3 protein: CASSYVGGTSTDTQYF
CDR3 DNA: TGTGCCAGCAGTTATGTGGGCGGGACAAGCACAGATACGCAGTATTTT

D gene: TRBD2
clone size: -
J gene: TRBJ2-1
V gene: TRBV20-1
CDR3 protein: CSAPNLLAGVSGEQFF
CDR3 DNA: TGCAGTGCCCCGAATCTACTAGCGGGAGTTTCGGGTGAGCAGTTCTTC

D gene: TRBD2
clone size: few
J gene: TRBJ2-1
V gene: TRBV6-6
CDR3 protein: CASRNSGRPRNEQFF
CDR3 DNA: TGTGCCAGCAGAAATAGCGGGAGGCCGCGTAATGAGCAGTTCTTC

D gene: -
clone size: -
J gene: TRBJ2-7
V gene: TRBV29-1
CDR3 protein: CSVAVTASYEQYF
CDR3 DNA: TGCAGCGTTGCGGTGACAGCCTCCTACGAGCAGTACTTC

D gene: -
clone size: -
J gene: TRBJ2-3
V gene: TRBV4-2
CDR3 protein: CASSQDHAFPPTDTQYF
CDR3 DNA: TGTGCCAGCAGCCAAGATCATGCATTTCCCCCCACAGATACGCAGTATTTT

D gene: -
clone size: -
J gene: TRBJ1-5
V gene: TRBV12-3/TRBV12-4
CDR3 protein: CASRATVAGDNQPQHF
CDR3 DNA: TGTGCCAGCAGAGCGACGGTGGCAGGGGACAATCAGCCCCAGCATTTT

D gene: -
clone size: -
J gene: TRBJ2-4
V gene: TRBV6-5
CDR3 protein: CASSSTRVSSFQYF
CDR3 DNA: TGTGCCAGCAGTTCCACTAGGGTGTCCTCCTTTCAGTACTTC

D gene: -
clone size: -
J gene: TRBJ1-1
V gene: TRBV12-3/TRBV12-4
CDR3 protein: CASSRALGGISEAFF
CDR3 DNA: TGTGCCAGCAGCCGAGCTCTGGGGGGCATAAGTGAAGCTTTCTTT

D gene: TRBD1
clone size: -
J gene: TRBJ2-1
V gene: TRBV6-5
CDR3 protein: CASSYSKGGSYNEQFF
CDR3 DNA: TGTGCCAGCAGTTACTCGAAAGGGGGCAGCTACAATGAGCAGTTCTTC

D gene: -
clone size: -
J gene: TRBJ1-1
V gene: TRBV6-2/TRBV6-3
CDR3 protein: CASSDWGNEAFF
CDR3 DNA: TGTGCCAGCTCCGACTGGGGGAATGAAGCTTTCTTT

D gene: -
clone size: -
J gene: TRBJ2-5
V gene: TRBV20-1
CDR3 protein: CSARVGSGQETQYF
CDR3 DNA: TGCAGTGCTAGAGTAGGTAGCGGTCAAGAGACCCAGTACTTC

D gene: TRBD2
clone size: -
J gene: TRBJ2-1
V gene: TRBV6-2/TRBV6-3
CDR3 protein: CASSYPTADAGLAGYNEQFF
CDR3 DNA: TGTGCCAGCAGTTACCCGACAGCTGATGCCGGACTAGCGGGATACAATGAGCAGTTCTTC

D gene: -
clone size: -
J gene: TRBJ2-2
V gene: TRBV7-2
CDR3 protein: CASSLYAPPTGVSGELFF
CDR3 DNA: TGTGCCAGCAGCTTATATGCCCCCCCCACGGGCGTAAGCGGGGAGCTGTTTTTT

D gene: -
clone size: few
J gene: TRBJ1-1
V gene: TRBV5-6
CDR3 protein: CASSSHARGLGTEAFF
CDR3 DNA: TGTGCCAGCAGCTCCCATGCGCGGGGGCTGGGCACTGAAGCTTTCTTT

D gene: -
clone size: -
J gene: TRBJ2-3
V gene: TRBV6-2/TRBV6-3
CDR3 protein: CASSYSMDGGTDTQYF
CDR3 DNA: TGTGCCAGCAGTTACTCGATGGATGGGGGCACAGATACGCAGTATTTT

D gene: -
clone size: few
J gene: TRBJ1-1
V gene: TRBV24-1
CDR3 protein: CATSAGQEAFF
CDR3 DNA: TGTGCCACCAGTGCTGGACAGGAAGCTTTCTTT

D gene: -
clone size: -
J gene: TRBJ1-5
V gene: TRBV19
CDR3 protein: CASTTQSNQPQHF
CDR3 DNA: TGTGCCAGTACCACTCAGAGCAATCAGCCCCAGCATTTT

D gene: -
clone size: -
J gene: TRBJ1-4
V gene: TRBV12-3/TRBV12-4
CDR3 protein: CASSFMSLGEKLFF
CDR3 DNA: TGTGCCAGCAGTTTCATGAGCCTGGGGGAAAAACTGTTTTTT

D gene: TRBD2
clone size: -
J gene: TRBJ2-3
V gene: TRBV20-1
CDR3 protein: CSAIRLAGGLSTDTQYF
CDR3 DNA: TGCAGTGCTATTCGACTAGCGGGAGGGCTAAGCACAGATACGCAGTATTTT

D gene: -
clone size: -
J gene: TRBJ1-4
V gene: TRBV4-2
CDR3 protein: CASSQDRKANEKLFF
CDR3 DNA: TGTGCCAGCAGCCAAGATCGAAAGGCTAATGAAAAACTGTTTTTT

D gene: TRBD1
clone size: few
J gene: TRBJ2-4
V gene: TRBV5-8
CDR3 protein: CASSLRGPGINIQYF
CDR3 DNA: TGTGCCAGCAGCTTGAGGGGGCCCGGGATTAACATTCAGTACTTC

D gene: -
clone size: -
J gene: TRBJ2-3
V gene: TRBV7-2
CDR3 protein: CASSLLIDTQYF
CDR3 DNA: TGTGCCAGCAGCTTATTAATAGATACGCAGTATTTT

D gene: -
clone size: few
J gene: TRBJ2-1
V gene: TRBV18
CDR3 protein: CASSPPNPLVSSYNEQFF
CDR3 DNA: TGTGCCAGCTCACCACCGAACCCCCTGGTGAGCTCCTACAATGAGCAGTTCTTC

D gene: TRBD2
clone size: -
J gene: TRBJ2-5
V gene: TRBV4-2
CDR3 protein: CASSQDGLAVETQYF
CDR3 DNA: TGTGCCAGCAGCCAAGATGGACTAGCGGTGGAGACCCAGTACTTC

D gene: TRBD1
clone size: -
J gene: TRBJ2-6
V gene: TRBV18
CDR3 protein: CASSPWDRGPSGANVLTF
CDR3 DNA: TGTGCCAGCTCACCGTGGGACAGGGGGCCCTCTGGGGCCAACGTCCTGACTTTC

D gene: -
clone size: -
J gene: TRBJ2-3
V gene: TRBV10-3
CDR3 protein: CAISEVETNTQYF
CDR3 DNA: TGTGCCATCAGTGAGGTGGAGACAAATACGCAGTATTTT

D gene: -
clone size: few
J gene: TRBJ2-7
V gene: TRBV12-3/TRBV12-4
CDR3 protein: CASSLSSSPDEQYF
CDR3 DNA: TGTGCCAGCAGTTTAAGCTCCTCTCCAGACGAGCAGTACTTC

D gene: -
clone size: -
J gene: TRBJ2-5
V gene: TRBV10-3
CDR3 protein: CAITFALEETQYF
CDR3 DNA: TGTGCCATCACCTTTGCCCTGGAAGAGACCCAGTACTTC

D gene: -
clone size: few
J gene: TRBJ2-5
V gene: TRBV5-1
CDR3 protein: CASKSEGGPKTQYF
CDR3 DNA: TGCGCCAGCAAGAGTGAGGGGGGTCCAAAGACCCAGTACTTC